A single sample is the source of the 23 T cell receptor beta chains below, sequenced in a study of blood T cell repertoires in COVID-19. Here immunoSEQ multiplex PCR was the method, and the copy in TCRdb shows in-frame clones only, minus some. The profile covers a few hundred thousand clones, with roughly 86% appearing a single time and less than 3.5% taken by the ten largest. The sample comprised PBMCs or T cells enriched from blood (not recorded which). The receptors shown here come from a woman in her forties or fifties who had been exposed to COVID-19.

V gene TRBV11-3 combines with J gene TRBJ2-7; the D gene is possibly TRBD1 (6 bases). V lost 2 bases to trimming and J lost 5 bases, with 13 bases between them. The CDR3 extends over 14 amino acids. In germline, CDR1 is SGHNT, CDR2 YENEEA. Here the CDR3 DNA reads TGTGCCAGCAGCTTATCAGGGGAGAGCGACGAGCAGTACTTC. Translation gives CASSLSGESDEQYF.

The V gene is TRBV6-5, the J gene TRBJ2-7; maybe TRBD2 (5 bases). The CDR3 runs to 12 residues. V was trimmed by 5 bases and J by 6 bases, leaving 11 bases between them. Per the germline V gene, CDR1 is MNHEY and CDR2 is SVGAGI. The CDR3 protein is CASSHGMLEQYF. For the CDR3, the DNA is TGTGCCAGCAGTCACGGGATGCTCGAGCAGTACTTC.

This clone was counted a few times. This chain connects TRBV9 to TRBJ1-1; no reliable D call. Germline V gene lookup returns CDR1 SGDLS and CDR2 YYNGEE. The CDR3 covers 17 residues. V lost 0 bases and J 3 bases, leaving 18 bases between the germline ends. The CDR3 nucleotides read TGTGCCAGCAGCGTAGCTACCGGAGGTGTACAAGACACTGAAGCTTTCTTT. It is translated as CASSVATGGVQDTEAFF.

This sequence joins TRBV5-1 and TRBJ1-1, with 10 bases aligning to TRBD1. Germline values: CDR1 SGHRS, CDR2 YFSETQ. This CDR3 region has 14 residues. The V and J ends lost 7 bases and 0 bases, in that order; junction bases with no gene match: 3. CDR3 region: CASGGQGLNTEAFF. The CDR3 DNA follows: TGCGCCAGCGGGGGACAGGGGCTGAACACTGAAGCTTTCTTT. Supplemented by reference TRBV5-1 and TRBJ1-1, the full variable domain reads KAGVTQTPRYLIKTRGQQVTLSCSPISGHRSVSWYQQTPGQGLQFLFEYFSETQRNKGNFPGRFSGRQFSNSRSEMNVSTLELGDSALYLCASGGQGLNTEAFFGQGTRLTVV.

The table lists this clone with a count of one. The chain recombines TRBV28 with TRBJ1-4; D might be TRBD1 (5 bases). The CDR3 consists of 13 residues. Germline assignment: CDR1 MDHEN and CDR2 SYDVKM. Trimming removed 7 bases from V and 7 bases from J, with 13 bases in between. CDR3 amino acids: CASTPSGREKLFF. CDR3 DNA sequence: TGTGCCAGCACCCCGTCAGGGCGTGAAAAACTGTTTTTT.

The chain joins TRBV11-2 to TRBJ2-1; TRBD1 aligns across 7 bases. Unmatched junction bases numbered 10, after V lost 8 bases and J lost 0 bases. CDR1 is SGHAT, CDR2 FQNNGV, per germline. The CDR3 runs to 16 residues. This CDR3 is CASGDTGVSSYNEQFF. CDR3 nucleotide sequence: TGTGCCAGCGGAGATACAGGGGTCAGCTCCTACAATGAGCAGTTCTTC.

The rearrangement links TRBV5-1 to TRBJ2-1; 8 nucleotides agree with TRBD2. The CDR3 loop spans 15 amino acids. V trimming: 4 bases; J trimming: 6 bases; junction bases outside the gene matches: 9. The germline V gene has CDR1 SGHRS and CDR2 YFSETQ. The CDR3 nucleotides are TGCGCCAGCAGCCCCGGGGGGGTAGTTTCCAATGAGCAGTTCTTC. As protein: CASSPGGVVSNEQFF.

In its sample, this clone was seen a few times. This chain uses TRBV9 with TRBJ1-4, with unresolved D. CDR3 length: 16 amino acids. Germline V lookup: CDR1 SGDLS, CDR2 YYNGEE. Trimming shortened V by 4 bases and J by 7 bases, and 20 bases separated the two germline ends. The CDR3 DNA reads as TGTGCCAGCAGCCCCTCGAGCAGCAGGATCGGTGAAAAACTGTTTTTT. This sequence encodes CASSPSSSRIGEKLFF.

The V and J genes are TRBV28 and TRBJ2-5, with TRBD2 matching over 8 bases. The CDR3 is 14 residues long. Germline loops: CDR1 MDHEN, CDR2 SYDVKM. V lost 7 bases to trimming and J lost 7 bases; unmatched junction nucleotides: 11. CDR3 nucleotide sequence: TGTGCCAGCACCGTCGGGGGGGCCTCTAGGACCCAGTACTTC. It specifies CASTVGGASRTQYF.

Concerning this clone itself: Other DNA sequences in this sample translate to the same CDR3. The rearrangement links TRBV7-9 to TRBJ2-3; 7 bases line up with TRBD2. Germline-derived CDR1 and CDR2 are SEHNR and FQNEAQ (reference sequence). The CDR3 length is 14 residues. V was clipped by 4 bases and J by 1 base; unmatched bases: 2. In nucleotides, the CDR3 is TGTGCCAGCAGCTCTAGCGGTGGCACAGATACGCAGTATTTT. Encoded protein: CASSSSGGTDTQYF.

The J gene is TRBJ2-6, the V gene TRBV27; D remains unclear. The CDR3 length is 16 residues. CDR1 MNHEY and CDR2 SMNVEV come from the germline V gene (reference sequence). V was cut by 7 bases and J by 4 bases, with 17 bases left in between. The DNA for the CDR3 is TGTGCCAGCACCTCAGTCGCACGATCCGGGGCCAACGTCCTGACTTTC. Its translation is CASTSVARSGANVLTF. Full variable domain (remainder filled in from reference TRBV27 and TRBJ2-6): EAQVTQNPRYLITVTGKKLTVTCSQNMNHEYMSWYRQDPGLGLRQIYYSMNVEVTDKGDVPEGYKVSRKEKRNFPLILESPSPNQTSLYFCASTSVARSGANVLTFGAGSRLTVL.

The rearrangement links TRBV5-1 to TRBJ2-5; 9 bases are shared with TRBD1. The junction had 8 bases not matched to a gene; V was cut back by 0 bases and J by 5 bases. The CDR3 loop spans 16 amino acids. CDR1 and CDR2 from the germline V gene are SGHRS and YFSETQ. CDR3 amino acids: CASSLEGTGSLETQYF. DNA for the CDR3: TGCGCCAGCAGCTTGGAGGGGACAGGGTCATTGGAGACCCAGTACTTC. The entire variable domain, with the rest obtained from reference TRBV5-1 and TRBJ2-5, is as follows: KAGVTQTPRYLIKTRGQQVTLSCSPISGHRSVSWYQQTPGQGLQFLFEYFSETQRNKGNFPGRFSGRQFSNSRSEMNVSTLELGDSALYLCASSLEGTGSLETQYFGPGTRLLVL.

Note on this clone: The junction shows a germline mismatch at one end, possibly a read error. As DNA, the CDR3 is TGCGCCATCAGTGAGGTGGGGGGGGTTCGCCCGGATGAGCAGTTCTTC. Amino acids: CAISEVGGVRPDEQFF. The chain combines TRBV10-3 with TRBJ2-1; 7 nucleotides align to TRBD2. Germline V CDR1 and CDR2: ENHRY, SYGVKD. This CDR3 contains 16 residues.

The rearrangement joins TRBV2 to TRBJ2-4, with 9 bases that match TRBD2. The CDR3 loop spans 16 amino acids. V dropped 8 bases and J dropped 0; count of bases not matched to a gene: 8. Germline CDR1 is SNHLY and CDR2 is FYNNEI. The CDR3 nucleotides read TGTGCCAGCGCGCCGACTAGCGGACGAGCCAAAAACATTCAGTACTTC. Its protein product is CASAPTSGRAKNIQYF.

This chain uses TRBV5-6 with TRBJ2-5, with 9 bases that match TRBD1. CDR3 size: 17 residues. Trimming cost V 4 bases and J 0 bases; bases outside gene matches: 10. Per the germline V gene, CDR1 is SGHDT and CDR2 is YYEEEE. The CDR3 bases are TGTGCCAGCAGCGGACCGGGACAGGGAAATAACCAAGAGACCCAGTACTTC. It encodes CASSGPGQGNNQETQYF. Full variable domain (missing parts from reference TRBV5-6 and TRBJ2-5): DAGVTQSPTHLIKTRGQQVTLRCSPKSGHDTVSWYQQALGQGPQFIFQYYEEEERQRGNFPDRFSGHQFPNYSSELNVNALLLGDSALYLCASSGPGQGNNQETQYFGPGTRLLVL.

This chain connects TRBV27 to TRBJ1-2; D is undetermined. This CDR3 region has 14 residues. Germline CDR1 and CDR2: MNHEY and SMNVEV (reference sequence). Trimming cost V 3 bases and J 1 base, with 9 bases left between them. The CDR3, as DNA: TGTGCCAGCAGTTTGTCAGTGTATAACTATGGCTACACCTTC. It encodes CASSLSVYNYGYTF.

This clone was seen just once. The J gene is TRBJ1-2, the V gene TRBV6-5; 7 bases align to TRBD1. J was trimmed by 2 bases and V by 6 bases; bases with no gene match: 9. Looked up from germline, CDR1 is MNHEY and CDR2 is SVGAGI. The CDR3 has 15 residues. CDR3 nucleotides: TGTGCCAGCAGCCGTTGGGACAGCTCAAACTATGGCTACACCTTC. As protein: CASSRWDSSNYGYTF.

The chain has TRBV27 and TRBJ2-7; D is possibly TRBD2 (7 bases). V gave up 6 bases and J gave up 2 bases, with 14 bases separating them. Germline-derived CDR1 and CDR2 are MNHEY and SMNVEV (reference sequence). This CDR3 has 14 residues. The CDR3 loop reads CASSPSGTTYEQYF. CDR3 bases: TGTGCCAGCAGCCCAAGCGGGACAACCTACGAGCAGTACTTC.

This chain connects TRBV30 to TRBJ2-7, with a possible D match to TRBD2 (5 bases). The CDR3 is 11 residues long. Germline lookup yields CDR1 GTSNPN and CDR2 SVGIG (reference sequence). The CDR3 sequence is CAVLGPYEQYF. For the CDR3, the DNA is TGTGCTGTACTAGGGCCCTACGAGCAGTACTTC.

This rearrangement joins TRBV23-1 to TRBJ1-2; TRBD1 matches 9 bases. TRBV23-1 is annotated as an ORF whose role is uncertain. The CDR3 sequence is 16 residues long. V was clipped by 4 bases and J by 7 bases; unmatched bases: 13. CDR3 DNA sequence: TGCGCCAGCAGTCTTCTTCCCGGGACAGGGAACGGTGGCTACACCTTC. Encoded protein: CASSLLPGTGNGGYTF.

V usage is TRBV6-5 and J usage is TRBJ2-7; tentative D call: TRBD2 (6 bases). CDR3 size: 13 residues. Germline V gene lookup returns CDR1 MNHEY and CDR2 SVGAGI. V gave up 6 bases and J gave up 3 bases, with 12 bases separating them. The CDR3 protein is CASRWVGGYEQYF. The CDR3 DNA reads TGTGCCAGCAGGTGGGTGGGGGGCTACGAGCAGTACTTC.

The chain recombines TRBV27 with TRBJ2-5, with TRBD1 identical over 10 bases. J was trimmed by 5 bases and V by 6 bases; bases with no gene match: 9. This CDR3 comprises 15 residues. The germline V gene has CDR1 MNHEY and CDR2 SMNVEV (reference sequence). The CDR3 protein is CASSPRDRGWETQYF. Here the CDR3 DNA reads TGTGCCAGCAGCCCCCGGGACAGGGGTTGGGAGACCCAGTACTTC.

The rearrangement links TRBV6-5 to TRBJ2-7; D might be TRBD1 (5 bases). Germline-derived CDR1 and CDR2 are MNHEY and SVGAGI. The V end lost 6 bases, the J end lost 0 bases, and 12 bases lay between the germline ends. The CDR3 is 14 amino acids. Here the CDR3 reads CASRNPQGSYEQYF. DNA for the CDR3: TGTGCCAGCAGAAACCCTCAGGGCTCCTACGAGCAGTACTTC.